These 14 T cell receptor beta chains were sequenced from one sample in a study of follicular helper T cells after annual influenza vaccination. Time point defined: 2015-2016 season, 7 days after influenza vaccination. Only in-frame clones appear in the TCRdb table, and some are missing; sequencing was by immunoSEQ multiplex PCR. The table has some 7,000 clones, roughly 82% seen once. The sample in question was CXCR5- memory CD4+ T cells sorted from blood, obtained 7 days after influenza vaccination. Every receptor here comes from an adult who received the influenza vaccine.

The chain recombines TRBV7-3 with TRBJ2-1; TRBD1 matches 8 bases. This CDR3 has 14 residues. CDR1 and CDR2 from the germline V gene are SGHTA and FQGTGA. Trimming took 5 bases from V and 12 from J; bases not matched to a gene: 12. The CDR3 DNA is TGTGCCAGCAGCCCAAGTGGACCTACAGGGGGGCAGTTCTTC. Encoded protein: CASSPSGPTGGQFF.

This chain links TRBV20-1 with TRBJ2-3; D not resolved. Trimming cost V 5 bases and J 0 bases, with 3 bases left between them. Germline V lookup: CDR1 DFQATT, CDR2 SNEGSKA (reference sequence). The CDR3 contains 11 residues. CDR3 sequence (DNA): TGCAGTGCTGTCAGCACAGATACGCAGTATTTT. Protein sequence: CSAVSTDTQYF.

The V and J genes are TRBV28 and TRBJ2-7; maybe TRBD1 (5 bases). This CDR3 has 14 amino acids. V was clipped by 1 base and J by 3 bases, with 10 bases between them. CDR1 is MDHEN and CDR2 is SYDVKM in the germline V gene. The CDR3, as DNA: TGTGCCAGCAGTTTATCGGACACCGGCTACGAGCAGTACTTC. Protein: CASSLSDTGYEQYF. Full variable domain (remainder filled in from reference TRBV28 and TRBJ2-7): DVKVTQSSRYLVKRTGEKVFLECVQDMDHENMFWYRQDPGLGLRLIYFSYDVKMKEKGDIPEGYSVSREKKERFSLILESASTNQTSMYLCASSLSDTGYEQYFGPGTRLTVT.

This clone was detected once. V is TRBV20-1 and J is TRBJ2-7; no clear D. Trimming left V 1 base short and J 4 bases short, with 5 bases between. CDR1 is DFQATT and CDR2 is SNEGSKA in the germline V gene (reference sequence). The CDR3 is made up of 11 amino acids. The chain's CDR3 is CSARVRYEQYF. CDR3 DNA sequence: TGCAGTGCTAGAGTTCGATACGAGCAGTACTTC.

The J gene is TRBJ1-4, the V gene TRBV6-1, with D unclear. The CDR3 is made up of 14 amino acids. V was shortened by 3 bases and J by 3 bases, with 8 bases between the two germline ends. CDR1 and CDR2 (germline): MNHNS, SASEGT. The CDR3 region has the DNA TGTGCCAGCAGTGAGGGATCAGCTAATGAAAAACTGTTTTTT. Encoded protein: CASSEGSANEKLFF.

The sample holds a few counts of this clone. The chain links TRBV6-5 to TRBJ2-7, with D unclear. CDR1 and CDR2 from the germline V gene are MNHEY and SVGAGI. The CDR3 runs to 13 residues. V shed 6 bases and J shed 8 bases, with 17 bases lying between them. CDR3 region: CASSPKAVVKQYF. The CDR3 nucleotides read TGTGCCAGCAGCCCGAAGGCAGTCGTGAAGCAGTACTTC.

The J gene is TRBJ2-5, the V gene TRBV5-1; 13 bases align to TRBD2. The CDR3 is made up of 16 amino acids. CDR1 is SGHRS, CDR2 YFSETQ, per germline. The V and J ends lost 0 bases and 5 bases, in that order; junction bases with no gene match: 4. As DNA, the CDR3 is TGCGCCAGCAGCTTGGAAGGACTAGCGGGAGCTGAGACCCAGTACTTC. Translating it yields CASSLEGLAGAETQYF.

This clone appeared once. The V call is TRBV5-1, the J call TRBJ2-3; 9 nucleotides match TRBD2. The CDR3 sequence is 14 residues long. The trim removed 5 bases at V and 0 bases at J, leaving 1 base unmatched. Germline loops: CDR1 SGHRS, CDR2 YFSETQ. CDR3 in amino acids: CASSLAGSTDTQYF. In DNA, the CDR3 is TGCGCCAGCAGTCTAGCGGGGAGCACAGATACGCAGTATTTT.

A single count supports this clone. The rearrangement links TRBV28 to TRBJ2-5; D may correspond to TRBD1 or TRBD2 (6 bases each). CDR3 length: 18 residues. Deletions cut 6 bases from V and 2 bases from J, with 25 bases between. Germline V gives CDR1 MDHEN, CDR2 SYDVKM. CDR3 protein: CASSRIGPPTGRQETQYF. DNA for the CDR3: TGTGCCAGCAGCCGTATTGGGCCCCCCACAGGGAGGCAAGAGACCCAGTACTTC. Looking up the rest from reference TRBV28 and TRBJ2-5 gives the full variable domain: DVKVTQSSRYLVKRTGEKVFLECVQDMDHENMFWYRQDPGLGLRLIYFSYDVKMKEKGDIPEGYSVSREKKERFSLILESASTNQTSMYLCASSRIGPPTGRQETQYFGPGTRLLVL.

DNA of the CDR3: TGTGCCAGCAGTCCCGGACAGGGGGCTAGCACAGATACGCAGTATTTT. This sequence encodes CASSPGQGASTDTQYF. The chain uses TRBV7-9 and TRBJ2-3, with 11 nucleotides matching TRBD1. J was trimmed by 0 bases and V by 6 bases; bases with no gene match: 5. Germline loops: CDR1 SEHNR, CDR2 FQNEAQ (reference sequence). The CDR3 loop spans 16 amino acids.

The sample holds a few counts of this clone. The gene calls are TRBV7-2 and TRBJ2-1, with 7 bases aligning to TRBD2. V lost 5 bases and J lost 7; bases outside the gene matches: 8. Germline V gene sequence: CDR1 SGHTA, CDR2 FQGNSA. This CDR3 has 14 amino acids. As DNA, the CDR3 is TGTGCCAGCAGCCCACGGGTCGGGAGGAATGAGCAGTTCTTC. It encodes CASSPRVGRNEQFF. The full variable domain, in which reference TRBV7-2 and TRBJ2-1 provide the parts outside the CDR3, is GAGVSQSPSNKVTEKGKDVELRCDPISGHTALYWYRQSLGQGLEFLIYFQGNSAPDKSGLPSDRFSAERTGGSVSTLTIQRTQQEDSAVYLCASSPRVGRNEQFFGPGTRLTVL.

CDR3 DNA: TGTGCCAGCAGCCCGGATGCGGGGAGTCGAACTGAAGCTTTCTTT. Translating it yields CASSPDAGSRTEAFF. J is TRBJ1-1 and V is TRBV5-6; D is ambiguous. Per germline, CDR1 SGHDT and CDR2 YYEEEE. The CDR3 length is 15 residues. Trimming shortened V by 4 bases and J by 5 bases, and 18 bases separated the two germline ends.

DNA of the CDR3: TGTGCCAGCAGCGACAGGGCTGCGGGTAATGAAAAACTGTTTTTT. Protein product: CASSDRAAGNEKLFF. The chain recombines TRBV11-2 with TRBJ1-4; TRBD1 agrees at 7 bases. The trim removed 5 bases at V and 4 bases at J, leaving 7 bases unmatched. The CDR3 spans 15 residues. The germline gives CDR1 SGHAT, CDR2 FQNNGV.

The V and J genes are TRBV7-9 and TRBJ1-6; D gene unclear. Germline assignment: CDR1 SEHNR and CDR2 FQNEAQ (reference sequence). Trimming pared 0 bases from V and 5 bases from J, leaving 14 bases between. This CDR3 has 17 residues. The CDR3 nucleotides are TGTGCCAGCAGCTTAGCGCTCGGCGAACGGGATAATTCACCCCTCCACTTT. It translates to CASSLALGERDNSPLHF.